These T cell receptor beta chains were read from a single sample in a study of human T cells and chemical hapten exposure. TCRdb reanalysed the RACE reads using MiXCR and keeps one entry per CDR3 protein. This table has tens of thousands of distinct CDR3 sequences, 10% to 13% appearing once. Sequences were derived from whole blood, sampled in connection with sensitization to the hapten diphenylcyclopropenone (DPC). The origin of the receptors is a woman aged 45-60 years with alopecia areata. Some clones in this sample may be carry-over from other donors' samples. CDR3s include the opening cysteine and the closing phenylalanine or tryptophan. The D gene is left open where the match is weak. The size of a clone is reported for some rows only, either as once, few or many, or as a class for expanded clones.

d_gene | j_gene | v_gene | abundance | len | CDR3aa | CDR3nt
. | TRBJ1-5 | TRBV20-1 | . | 12 | CSAAYSNQPQHF | TGCAGTGCCGCTTATAGCAATCAGCCCCAGCATTTT
. | TRBJ1-5 | TRBV6-2/TRBV6-3 | . | 14 | CASSPDSPRQPQHF | TGTGCCAGCAGCCCGGACAGTCCGAGGCAGCCCCAGCATTTT
TRBD1 | TRBJ2-6 | TRBV9 | few | 17 | CASSVGTGGAGANVLTF | TGTGCCAGCAGCGTAGGTACAGGGGGCGCTGGGGCCAACGTCCTGACTTTC
TRBD2 | TRBJ2-5 | TRBV2 | few | 17 | CASSELLAGDYKETQYF | TGTGCCAGCAGTGAACTCCTAGCGGGAGATTATAAAGAGACCCAGTACTTC
. | TRBJ2-2 | TRBV9 | . | 16 | CASSVEQGRIAGELFF | TGTGCCAGCAGCGTAGAACAGGGTAGGATCGCCGGGGAGCTGTTTTTT
. | TRBJ2-3 | TRBV20-1 | . | 15 | CSAQTHSSFTDTQYF | TGCAGTGCTCAGACCCACAGCTCCTTCACAGATACGCAGTATTTT
. | TRBJ1-1 | TRBV5-4 | . | 14 | CASSLKGINTEAFF | TGTGCCAGCAGCTTAAAGGGGATAAACACTGAAGCTTTCTTT
. | TRBJ2-7 | TRBV7-2 | . | 15 | CASSLIITAEYEQYF | TGTGCCAGCAGTTTAATTATAACGGCGGAGTACGAGCAGTACTTC
TRBD2 | TRBJ2-7 | TRBV5-1 | . | 15 | CASSLRTSGTYEQYF | TGCGCCAGCAGCTTGAGGACTAGCGGAACCTACGAGCAGTACTTC
. | TRBJ1-1 | TRBV3-1 | few | 18 | CASSQGPQGRNMNTEAFF | TGTGCCAGCAGCCAAGGACCCCAGGGTAGGAATATGAACACTGAAGCTTTCTTT
. | TRBJ1-1 | TRBV7-2 | . | 14 | CASSLVQGLTEAFF | TGTGCCAGCAGCTTAGTCCAGGGGCTAACTGAAGCTTTCTTT
. | TRBJ2-3 | TRBV7-2 | . | 12 | CATRNIPRTQYF | TGTGCTACAAGAAACATCCCACGTACGCAGTATTTT
TRBD1 | TRBJ1-2 | TRBV5-5 | many | 14 | CASSLTGANYGYTF | TGTGCCAGCAGCTTGACAGGGGCAAACTATGGCTACACCTTC
TRBD1 | TRBJ2-1 | TRBV7-9 | few | 14 | CASSSGTGYNEQFF | TGTGCCAGCAGCTCCGGGACAGGCTACAATGAGCAGTTCTTC
. | TRBJ1-1 | TRBV14 | . | 18 | CASSPIRTSNMGEGVAFF | TGTGCCAGCAGTCCCATCCGGACATCAAACATGGGGGAAGGCGTAGCTTTCTTT
. | TRBJ1-4 | TRBV12-3/TRBV12-4 | few | 12 | CASSTEGEKLFF | TGTGCCAGCAGCACCGAAGGGGAAAAACTGTTTTTT
. | TRBJ2-5 | TRBV2 | many | 16 | CASSEALLTGPETQYF | TGTGCCAGCAGTGAAGCGCTTCTTACGGGACCGGAGACCCAGTACTTC
TRBD1 | TRBJ1-2 | TRBV5-4 | . | 15 | CASSSGQGRRLVNTF | TGTGCCAGCAGCTCCGGACAGGGGCGAAGACTGGTTAACACCTTC
. | TRBJ2-5 | TRBV7-6 | many | 15 | CASSSALRGQETQYF | TGTGCCAGCAGCTCGGCCCTGAGGGGCCAAGAGACCCAGTACTTC
. | TRBJ2-1 | TRBV29-1 | few | 13 | CSALHRSYNEQFF | TGCAGCGCCCTCCATCGCTCCTACAATGAGCAGTTCTTC
. | TRBJ2-1 | TRBV7-2 | few | 16 | CASSSMGLRTYNEQFF | TGTGCCAGCAGCTCCATGGGACTTAGGACGTACAATGAGCAGTTCTTC
TRBD1 | TRBJ2-7 | TRBV19 | many | 14 | CASSLTGPSYEQYF | TGTGCCAGTAGTTTGACAGGGCCCTCCTACGAGCAGTACTTC
. | TRBJ2-5 | TRBV7-2 | . | 13 | CASSGVLGETQYF | TGTGCCAGCAGCGGGGTCTTAGGAGAGACCCAGTACTTC
. | TRBJ2-3 | TRBV2 | many | 13 | CASTSGSTDTQYF | TGTGCCAGCACCTCCGGCAGCACAGATACGCAGTATTTT
TRBD2 | TRBJ2-5 | TRBV19 | few | 15 | CASSALSGSAETQYF | TGTGCCAGTAGTGCCCTCAGCGGGAGTGCAGAGACCCAGTACTTC
TRBD2 | TRBJ2-1 | TRBV19 | few | 14 | CASSMPAGGNEQFF | TGTGCCAGTAGTATGCCAGCGGGAGGCAATGAGCAGTTCTTC
. | TRBJ2-5 | TRBV12-3/TRBV12-4 | many | 13 | CASSFGSQETQYF | TGTGCCAGCAGTTTTGGATCCCAAGAGACCCAGTACTTC
TRBD2 | TRBJ2-7 | TRBV12-3/TRBV12-4 | . | 15 | CASSPGLAGPLEQYF | TGTGCCAGCAGTCCAGGGTTAGCGGGTCCCCTGGAGCAGTACTTC
TRBD2 | TRBJ2-1 | TRBV5-1 | few | 16 | CASSWTSRNRYNEQFF | TGCGCCAGCAGCTGGACTAGCAGGAATAGATACAATGAGCAGTTCTTC
TRBD1 | TRBJ1-4 | TRBV28 | few | 15 | CASSFRQGTNEKLFF | TGTGCCAGCAGTTTTAGACAGGGGACTAATGAAAAACTGTTTTTT
. | TRBJ2-1 | TRBV6-5 | . | 12 | CASSSPGKKQFF | TGTGCCAGCAGTTCCCCGGGTAAGAAGCAGTTCTTC
. | TRBJ2-3 | TRBV24-1 | . | 17 | CATSDPLRGGAVNTQYF | TGTGCCACCAGTGACCCCCTAAGGGGGGGAGCCGTAAATACGCAGTATTTT
. | TRBJ2-1 | TRBV27 | few | 12 | CASRGIYNEQFF | TGTGCCAGCAGGGGGATCTACAATGAGCAGTTCTTC
. | TRBJ2-1 | TRBV12-3/TRBV12-4 | many | 11 | CASSFGLVEFF | TGTGCCAGCAGTTTTGGGCTAGTAGAATTCTTC
. | TRBJ2-3 | TRBV6-5 | few | 15 | CASSYSSALTDTQYF | TGTGCCAGCAGTTACTCCTCGGCGCTCACAGATACGCAGTATTTT
. | TRBJ1-2 | TRBV12-3/TRBV12-4 | . | 13 | CASSSKGPYGYTF | TGTGCCAGCAGCTCAAAGGGGCCGTATGGCTACACCTTC
. | TRBJ2-1 | TRBV3-1 | . | 15 | CASSRWTGNHNEQFF | TGTGCCAGCAGCCGCTGGACGGGGAACCACAATGAGCAGTTCTTC
TRBD1 | TRBJ2-7 | TRBV19 | many | 15 | CASSVMTGLSYEQYF | TGTGCCAGTAGTGTAATGACAGGGCTCTCCTACGAGCAGTACTTC